These 23 T cell receptor beta chains originate from one sample sequenced in a study of shared clonotypes between healthy human individuals. Measured with immunoSEQ multiplex PCR; TCRdb has only the in-frame clones, and not every one. The data show 1,100,000 or so clones, about 84% seen once. Sequencing input: memory CD4+ T cells from PBMCs. Noted subset: CD45RA-negative fraction. The receptors here all came from a man aged 18 to 35 in good health. Some clones in this sample may be carry-over from other donors' samples.

V is TRBV20-1 and J is TRBJ1-1; D might be TRBD1 (5 bases). Germline assignment: CDR1 DFQATT and CDR2 SNEGSKA (reference sequence). V gave up 6 bases and J gave up 6 bases, with 11 bases separating them. This CDR3 has 11 residues. CDR3 coding DNA: TGCAGTGCCCGGGGGGACGCTGAAGCTTTCTTT. Encoded protein: CSARGDAEAFF.

J is TRBJ2-7 and V is TRBV11-1; D uncertain. Trimming shortened V by 5 bases and J by 5 bases, and 16 bases separated the two germline ends. The CDR3 is 14 residues long. CDR1 is SGHAT, CDR2 FQDESV, per germline (reference sequence). CDR3 loop: CASSPGLRLHEQYF. CDR3 nucleotides: TGTGCCAGCAGCCCCGGTCTCCGCCTCCACGAGCAGTACTTC.

This chain joins TRBV7-6 and TRBJ2-6, with D tentatively TRBD2 (5 bases). Looked up from germline, CDR1 is SGHVS and CDR2 is FNYEAQ. There are 13 residues in the CDR3. Trimming shortened V by 5 bases and J by 6 bases, and 8 bases separated the two germline ends. In nucleotides, the CDR3 is TGTGCCAGCAGCCCTAGCTTGGCCAACGTCCTGACTTTC. Amino acids: CASSPSLANVLTF.

CDR3 protein: CASTGGASSGANVLTF. The CDR3 nucleotides are TGTGCCAGCACCGGGGGCGCTAGCTCTGGGGCCAACGTCCTGACTTTC. This chain uses TRBV9 with TRBJ2-6; the D gene could be TRBD1 or TRBD2 (6 bases each). Trimming removed 6 bases from V and 0 bases from J, with 13 bases in between. The germline CDR1 and CDR2 sequences are SGDLS and YYNGEE. The CDR3 length is 16 residues.

This clone has only a few counts. The rearrangement uses TRBV5-1 and TRBJ2-2; 8 bases align to TRBD2. The CDR3 is 15 amino acids. Trimming took 9 bases from V and 4 from J; bases not matched to a gene: 11. CDR1 and CDR2 from the germline V gene are SGHRS and YFSETQ. CDR3 in amino acids: CATRSGRRTTGELFF. The CDR3, as DNA: TGCGCCACCCGAAGCGGGAGACGAACCACCGGGGAGCTGTTTTTT. Full variable domain (missing parts from reference TRBV5-1 and TRBJ2-2): KAGVTQTPRYLIKTRGQQVTLSCSPISGHRSVSWYQQTPGQGLQFLFEYFSETQRNKGNFPGRFSGRQFSNSRSEMNVSTLELGDSALYLCATRSGRRTTGELFFGEGSRLTVL.

A note on this clone: The sample has other DNA sequences that encode this CDR3 too. The V call is TRBV30, the J call TRBJ1-5; no clear D. Germline values: CDR1 GTSNPN, CDR2 SVGIG (reference sequence). Trimming left V 0 bases short and J 0 bases short, with 9 bases between. The CDR3 extends over 15 amino acids. This CDR3 is CAWSVQGYSNQPQHF. The CDR3 DNA follows: TGTGCCTGGAGTGTTCAAGGGTATAGCAATCAGCCCCAGCATTTT.

This chain links TRBV27 with TRBJ1-1, with D perhaps matching TRBD1 (6 bases). Germline V gives CDR1 MNHEY, CDR2 SMNVEV (reference sequence). CDR3 size: 16 residues. With 5 bases removed from V and 3 bases from J, the gap between germline ends came to 19 bases. CDR3 coding DNA: TGTGCCAGCAGTATAGCGGGGGCGCGAGTGGACACTGAAGCTTTCTTT. The encoded protein is CASSIAGARVDTEAFF.

V usage is TRBV18 and J usage is TRBJ2-7; the match to TRBD1 covers 7 bases. This CDR3 spans 13 amino acids. Per germline, CDR1 KGHSH and CDR2 LQKENI. Unmatched junction bases numbered 3, after V lost 4 bases and J lost 3 bases. The CDR3 here is CASSQGTVYEQYF. CDR3 DNA: TGTGCCAGCTCACAAGGGACAGTCTACGAGCAGTACTTC.

J is TRBJ2-7 and V is TRBV15, with 9 bases lining up with TRBD2. Germline V gives CDR1 LNHNV, CDR2 YYDKDF (reference sequence). The CDR3 has 16 residues. The V and J ends lost 0 bases and 3 bases, in that order; junction bases with no gene match: 6. CDR3: CATSRDLAGLHYEQYF. CDR3 sequence (DNA): TGTGCCACCAGCAGAGATCTAGCGGGACTTCACTACGAGCAGTACTTC.

On this clone itself: This sample also contains other DNA sequences that code for the same CDR3. This sequence joins TRBV5-1 and TRBJ2-7; weak D call: TRBD1 (6 bases). V was clipped by 0 bases and J by 3 bases, with 13 bases between them. This CDR3 has 15 residues. The germline gives CDR1 SGHRS, CDR2 YFSETQ. CDR3 amino acids: CASSLASGGVYEQYF. CDR3 bases: TGCGCCAGCAGCTTGGCCAGTGGGGGCGTCTACGAGCAGTACTTC.

This clone has a single count. The J gene is TRBJ1-2, the V gene TRBV9; D not resolved. Trimming shortened V by 0 bases and J by 0 bases, and 9 bases separated the two germline ends. Germline V gene lookup returns CDR1 SGDLS and CDR2 YYNGEE. The CDR3 is 15 amino acids. The CDR3 DNA sequence: TGTGCCAGCAGCGTAGGGGCAGCAGCTAACTATGGCTACACCTTC. Translating gives CASSVGAAANYGYTF.

The chain uses TRBV18 and TRBJ1-2, with D hard to call. V lost 2 bases, J lost 0 bases, and 10 bases lay in between. The CDR3 consists of 15 residues. From germline, CDR1 is KGHSH and CDR2 LQKENI. CDR3 sequence reads: CASSPGMGTNYGYTF. In nucleotides, the CDR3 is TGTGCCAGCTCACCAGGGATGGGCACTAACTATGGCTACACCTTC.

The chain uses TRBV29-1 and TRBJ1-1; D might be TRBD1 (6 bases). V was shortened by 3 bases and J by 3 bases, with 14 bases between the two germline ends. Germline values: CDR1 SQVTM, CDR2 ANQGSEA. This CDR3 spans 14 amino acids. CDR3 sequence reads: CSVETGLRYTEAFF. In DNA form, the CDR3 reads TGCAGCGTTGAGACAGGTCTAAGGTACACTGAAGCTTTCTTT.

This clone was seen more than once but under ten times. The rearrangement joins TRBV15 to TRBJ1-2; the D gene is possibly TRBD1 (5 bases). Germline CDR1 is LNHNV and CDR2 is YYDKDF (reference sequence). V lost 6 bases and J lost 6, with 26 bases in between. The CDR3 contains 17 residues. CDR3 in DNA: TGTGCCACCAGTCCTAGAGGGACGGGGACGTCCTTGAATGGCTACACCTTC. Translated: CATSPRGTGTSLNGYTF.

This chain links TRBV30 with TRBJ1-5; no definite D call. V dropped 0 bases and J dropped 7 bases, with 10 bases sitting between them. Germline V lookup: CDR1 GTSNPN, CDR2 SVGIG (reference sequence). CDR3 size: 13 residues. CDR3 residues: CAWSVSYGQPQHF. The CDR3 DNA reads TGTGCCTGGAGTGTATCATACGGGCAGCCCCAGCATTTT.

The chain joins TRBV7-9 to TRBJ2-7, with 9 bases lining up with TRBD2. Trimming at V came to 5 bases and at J to 2 bases, leaving 7 bases not matched to a gene. The germline V gene has CDR1 SEHNR and CDR2 FQNEAQ (reference sequence). The CDR3 has 15 amino acids. The DNA of the CDR3 is TGTGCCAGCAGCCGAGGACTAGCGCAAACCTACGAGCAGTACTTC. Its protein is CASSRGLAQTYEQYF. Variable domain in full (rest from reference TRBV7-9 and TRBJ2-7): DTGVSQNPRHKITKRGQNVTFRCDPISEHNRLYWYRQTLGQGPEFLTYFQNEAQLEKSRLLSDRFSAERPKGSFSTLEIQRTEQGDSAMYLCASSRGLAQTYEQYFGPGTRLTVT.

The chain uses TRBV19 and TRBJ1-5; no reliable D call. V was shortened by 7 bases and J by 9 bases, with 22 bases between the two germline ends. Germline values: CDR1 LNHDA, CDR2 SQIVND (reference sequence). The CDR3 contains 15 residues. CDR3 nucleotides: TGTGCCAGTACCTTTTCCATCGAAGGGATTATGCCCCAGCATTTT. Protein: CASTFSIEGIMPQHF. The full variable domain, its missing parts supplied by reference TRBV19 and TRBJ1-5, is DGGITQSPKYLFRKEGQNVTLSCEQNLNHDAMYWYRQDPGQGLRLIYYSQIVNDFQKGDIAEGYSVSREKKESFPLTVTSAQKNPTAFYLCASTFSIEGIMPQHFGDGTRLSIL.

This chain links TRBV7-9 with TRBJ2-2; D may correspond to TRBD1 or TRBD2 (5 bases each). Germline lookup yields CDR1 SEHNR and CDR2 FQNEAQ (reference sequence). This CDR3 has 14 amino acids. V gave up 3 bases and J gave up 8 bases, with 13 bases separating them. The CDR3 loop is CASSLQGDSGELFF. In nucleotides, the CDR3 is TGTGCCAGCAGCTTGCAGGGAGATTCGGGGGAGCTGTTTTTT.

The V gene is TRBV6-1, the J gene TRBJ1-5; D perhaps matches TRBD1 (5 bases). This CDR3 spans 14 amino acids. Trimming took 6 bases from V and 5 from J, leaving 14 bases between them. The germline V gene encodes CDR1 MNHNS and CDR2 SASEGT. For the CDR3, the DNA is TGTGCCAGCAGGGTAGGGGCAGGAGATCAGCCCCAGCATTTT. Amino acid sequence: CASRVGAGDQPQHF.

V is TRBV10-1 and J is TRBJ1-1; the D is unclear. Trimming shortened V by 7 bases and J by 10 bases, and 19 bases separated the two germline ends. CDR1 is WNHNN, CDR2 SYGVQD, per germline (reference sequence). The length of the CDR3 is 13 residues. The chain's CDR3 is CASTDQVRSRAFF. CDR3 sequence (DNA): TGCGCCAGCACCGACCAAGTTCGGTCTCGAGCTTTCTTT.

This rearrangement joins TRBV21-1 to TRBJ1-1; the table's D call, TRBD1, was not checked against the DNA. TRBV21-1 is a listed pseudogene. The CDR3 sequence is 18 residues long. The CDR3 DNA reads TGTGCCAGCAGCAAATCCTCGGAGGCAGGGGGAAAGAACACTGAAGCTTTCTTT. Protein sequence: CASSKSSEAGGKNTEAFF.

CDR3 sequence (DNA): TGTGCCAGCCAACGAGCGACAGGGTCTGAGACCCAGTACTTC. Translation: CASQRATGSETQYF. The genes are TRBV18 and TRBJ2-5; 7 bases map to TRBD1. Germline V gene lookup returns CDR1 KGHSH and CDR2 LQKENI. The CDR3 is made up of 14 amino acids. With V trimmed by 8 bases and J by 5 bases, 11 bases remained unmatched.

The chain recombines TRBV4-3 with TRBJ2-5, with a tentative D call TRBD2 (5 bases). Between the trimmed V and J ends, which lost 3 bases and 4 bases, there was a span of 18 bases. Germline values: CDR1 LGHNA, CDR2 YSLEER. The CDR3 extends over 16 amino acids. The CDR3 bases are TGCGCCAGCAGCCATCAACTCGGGGTTGGGAGAGAGACCCAGTACTTC. This translates into CASSHQLGVGRETQYF.